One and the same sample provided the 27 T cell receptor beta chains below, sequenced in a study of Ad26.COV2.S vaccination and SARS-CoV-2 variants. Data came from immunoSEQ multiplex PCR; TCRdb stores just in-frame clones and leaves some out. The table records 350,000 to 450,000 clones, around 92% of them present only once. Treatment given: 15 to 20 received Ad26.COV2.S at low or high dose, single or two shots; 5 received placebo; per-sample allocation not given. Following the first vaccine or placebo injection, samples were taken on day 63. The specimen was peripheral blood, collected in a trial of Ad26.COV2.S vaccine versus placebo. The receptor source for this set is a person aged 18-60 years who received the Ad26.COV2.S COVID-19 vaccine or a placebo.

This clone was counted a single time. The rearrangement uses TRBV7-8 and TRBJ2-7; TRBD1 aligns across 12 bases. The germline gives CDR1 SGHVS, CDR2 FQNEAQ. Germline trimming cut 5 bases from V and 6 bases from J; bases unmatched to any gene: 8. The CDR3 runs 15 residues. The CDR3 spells CASSRPGTGGIEQYF. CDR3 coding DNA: TGTGCCAGCAGCCGTCCCGGGACAGGGGGCATCGAGCAGTACTTC. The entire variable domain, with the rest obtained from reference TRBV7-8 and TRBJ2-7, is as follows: GAGVSQSPRYKVAKRGQDVALRCDPISGHVSLFWYQQALGQGPEFLTYFQNEAQLDKSGLPSDRFFAERPEGSVSTLKIQRTQQEDSAVYLCASSRPGTGGIEQYFGPGTRLTVT.

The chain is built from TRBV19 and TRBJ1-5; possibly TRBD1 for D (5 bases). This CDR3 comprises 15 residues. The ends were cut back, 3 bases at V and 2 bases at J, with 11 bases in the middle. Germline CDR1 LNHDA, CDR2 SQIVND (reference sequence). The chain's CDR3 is CASSITGPGNQPQHF. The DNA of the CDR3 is TGTGCCAGTAGTATTACAGGACCGGGCAATCAGCCCCAGCATTTT.

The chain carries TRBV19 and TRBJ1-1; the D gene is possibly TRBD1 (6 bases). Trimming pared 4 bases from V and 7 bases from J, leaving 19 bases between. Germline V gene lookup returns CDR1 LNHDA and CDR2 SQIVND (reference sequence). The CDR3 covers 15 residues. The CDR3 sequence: CASSTDLGQKSEAFF. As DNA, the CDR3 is TGTGCCAGTAGTACTGACCTTGGACAGAAAAGTGAAGCTTTCTTT.

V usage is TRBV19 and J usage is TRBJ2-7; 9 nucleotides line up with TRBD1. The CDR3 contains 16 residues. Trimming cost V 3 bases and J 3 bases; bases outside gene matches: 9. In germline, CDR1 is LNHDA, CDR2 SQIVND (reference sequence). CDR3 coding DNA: TGTGCCAGTAGTATTTTGGGACAGGGTCTATTCTACGAGCAGTACTTC. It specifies CASSILGQGLFYEQYF.

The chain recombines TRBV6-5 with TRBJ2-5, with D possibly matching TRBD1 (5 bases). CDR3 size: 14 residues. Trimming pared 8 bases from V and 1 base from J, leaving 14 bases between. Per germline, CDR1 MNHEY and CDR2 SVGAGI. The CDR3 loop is CASRTPTLQETQYF. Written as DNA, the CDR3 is TGTGCCAGCCGGACACCCACCCTCCAAGAGACCCAGTACTTC.

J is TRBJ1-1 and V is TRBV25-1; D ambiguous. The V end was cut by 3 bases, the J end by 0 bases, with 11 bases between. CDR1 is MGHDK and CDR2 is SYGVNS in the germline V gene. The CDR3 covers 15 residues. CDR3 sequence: CASSDQQTLNTEAFF. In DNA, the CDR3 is TGTGCCAGCAGTGACCAACAGACGTTGAACACTGAAGCTTTCTTT.

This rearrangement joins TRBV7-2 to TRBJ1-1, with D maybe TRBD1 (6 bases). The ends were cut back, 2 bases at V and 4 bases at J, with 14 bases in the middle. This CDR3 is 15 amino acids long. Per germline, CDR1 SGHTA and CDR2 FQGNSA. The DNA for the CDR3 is TGTGCCAGCAGCTTACTCCGGACAGCTGTCACTGAAGCTTTCTTT. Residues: CASSLLRTAVTEAFF.

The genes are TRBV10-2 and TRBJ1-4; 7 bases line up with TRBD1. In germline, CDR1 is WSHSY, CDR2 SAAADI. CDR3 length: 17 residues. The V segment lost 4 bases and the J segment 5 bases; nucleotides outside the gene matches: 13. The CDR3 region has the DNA TGCGCCAGCAGTGTCTCCGACGGGACAGCCTCAAATGAAAAACTGTTTTTT. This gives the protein CASSVSDGTASNEKLFF.

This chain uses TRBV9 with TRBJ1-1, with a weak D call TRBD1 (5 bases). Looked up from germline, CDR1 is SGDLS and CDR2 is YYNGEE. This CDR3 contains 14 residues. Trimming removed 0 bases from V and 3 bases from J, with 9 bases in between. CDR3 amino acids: CASSVATTDTEAFF. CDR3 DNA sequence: TGTGCCAGCAGCGTAGCTACGACAGACACTGAAGCTTTCTTT.

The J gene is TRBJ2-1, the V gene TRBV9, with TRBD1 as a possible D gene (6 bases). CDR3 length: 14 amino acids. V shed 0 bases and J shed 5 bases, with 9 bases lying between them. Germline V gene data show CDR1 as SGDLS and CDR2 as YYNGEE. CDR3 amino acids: CASSVVGADNEQFF. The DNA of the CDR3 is TGTGCCAGCAGCGTAGTGGGGGCGGACAATGAGCAGTTCTTC.

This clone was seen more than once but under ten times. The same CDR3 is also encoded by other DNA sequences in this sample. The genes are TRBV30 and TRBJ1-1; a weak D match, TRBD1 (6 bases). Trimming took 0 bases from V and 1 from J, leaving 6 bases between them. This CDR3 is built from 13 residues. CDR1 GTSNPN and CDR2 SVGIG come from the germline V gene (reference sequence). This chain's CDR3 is CAWSVQGNTEAFF. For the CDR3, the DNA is TGTGCCTGGAGTGTACAGGGGAACACTGAAGCTTTCTTT.

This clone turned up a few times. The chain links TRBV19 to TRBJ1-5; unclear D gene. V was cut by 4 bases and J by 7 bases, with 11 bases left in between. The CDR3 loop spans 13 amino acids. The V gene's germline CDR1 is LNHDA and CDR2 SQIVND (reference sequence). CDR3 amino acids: CASSKSVRQPQHF. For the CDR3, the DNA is TGTGCCAGTAGTAAGTCCGTTAGGCAGCCCCAGCATTTT.

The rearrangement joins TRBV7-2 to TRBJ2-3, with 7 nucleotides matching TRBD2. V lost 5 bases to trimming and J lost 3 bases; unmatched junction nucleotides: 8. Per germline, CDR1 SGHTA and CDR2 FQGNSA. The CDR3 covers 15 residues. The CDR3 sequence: CASSETSSFTDTQYF. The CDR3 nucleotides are TGTGCCAGCAGCGAGACTAGCAGTTTTACAGATACGCAGTATTTT.

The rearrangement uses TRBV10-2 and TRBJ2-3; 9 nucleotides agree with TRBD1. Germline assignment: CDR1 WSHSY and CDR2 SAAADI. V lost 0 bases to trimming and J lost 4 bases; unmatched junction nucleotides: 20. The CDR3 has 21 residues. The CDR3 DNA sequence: TGCGCCAGCAGTGAGTCGATTGACCCCCCCTACCGGGACAGGGCGGCAGATACGCAGTATTTT. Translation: CASSESIDPPYRDRAADTQYF.

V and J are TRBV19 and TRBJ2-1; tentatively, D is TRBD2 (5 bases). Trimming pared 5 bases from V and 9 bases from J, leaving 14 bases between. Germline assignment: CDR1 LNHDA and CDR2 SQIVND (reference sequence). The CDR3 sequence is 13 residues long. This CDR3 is CASSASGWGEQFF. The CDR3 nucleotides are TGTGCCAGTAGTGCGAGCGGCTGGGGTGAGCAGTTCTTC.

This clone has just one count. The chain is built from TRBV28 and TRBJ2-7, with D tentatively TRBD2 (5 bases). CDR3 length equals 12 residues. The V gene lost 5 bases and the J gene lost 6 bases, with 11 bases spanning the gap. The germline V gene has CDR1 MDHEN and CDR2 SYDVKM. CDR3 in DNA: TGTGCCAGCAGTGAGGGTTTTGGCGAGCAGTACTTC. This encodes CASSEGFGEQYF.

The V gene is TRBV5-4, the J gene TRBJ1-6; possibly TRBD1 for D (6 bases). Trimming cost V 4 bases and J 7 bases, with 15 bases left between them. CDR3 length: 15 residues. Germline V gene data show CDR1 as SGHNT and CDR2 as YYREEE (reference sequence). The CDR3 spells CASSPGQRPNSPLHF. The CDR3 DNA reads TGTGCCAGCAGCCCCGGACAGCGCCCCAATTCACCCCTCCACTTT. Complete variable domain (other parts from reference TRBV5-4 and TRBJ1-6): ETGVTQSPTHLIKTRGQQVTLRCSSQSGHNTVSWYQQALGQGPQFIFQYYREEENGRGNFPPRFSGLQFPNYSSELNVNALELDDSALYLCASSPGQRPNSPLHFGNGTRLTVT.

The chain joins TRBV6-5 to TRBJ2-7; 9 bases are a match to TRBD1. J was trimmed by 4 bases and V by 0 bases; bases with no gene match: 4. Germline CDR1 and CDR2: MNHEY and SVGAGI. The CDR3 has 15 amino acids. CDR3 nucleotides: TGTGCCAGCAGTTACTCGGGGACAGGGAGGTACGAGCAGTACTTC. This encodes CASSYSGTGRYEQYF.

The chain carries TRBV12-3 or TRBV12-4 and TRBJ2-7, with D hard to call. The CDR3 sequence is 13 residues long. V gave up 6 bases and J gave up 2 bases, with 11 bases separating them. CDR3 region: CASSQDTTYEQYF. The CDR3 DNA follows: TGTGCCAGCAGCCAAGACACAACCTACGAGCAGTACTTC.

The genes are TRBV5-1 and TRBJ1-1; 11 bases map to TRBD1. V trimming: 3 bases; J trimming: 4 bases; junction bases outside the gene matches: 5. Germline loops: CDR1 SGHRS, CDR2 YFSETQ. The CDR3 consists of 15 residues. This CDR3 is CASSSEGTGGTEAFF. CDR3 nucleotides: TGCGCCAGCAGCTCCGAGGGGACAGGGGGCACTGAAGCTTTCTTT.

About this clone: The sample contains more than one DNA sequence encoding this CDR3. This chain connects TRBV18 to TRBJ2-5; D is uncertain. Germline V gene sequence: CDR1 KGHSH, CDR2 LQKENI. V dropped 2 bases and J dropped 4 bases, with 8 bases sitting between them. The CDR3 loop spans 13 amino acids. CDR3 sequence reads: CASSPGVGETQYF. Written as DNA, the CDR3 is TGTGCCAGCTCACCAGGGGTAGGAGAGACCCAGTACTTC.

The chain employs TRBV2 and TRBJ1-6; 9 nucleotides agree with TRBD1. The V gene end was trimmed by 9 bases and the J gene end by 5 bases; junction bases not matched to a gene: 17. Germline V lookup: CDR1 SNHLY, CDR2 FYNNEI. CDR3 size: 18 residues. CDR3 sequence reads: CARGLGTGHMRDNSPLHF. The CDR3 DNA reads TGTGCCAGGGGATTAGGGACAGGGCATATGCGCGATAATTCACCCCTCCACTTT.

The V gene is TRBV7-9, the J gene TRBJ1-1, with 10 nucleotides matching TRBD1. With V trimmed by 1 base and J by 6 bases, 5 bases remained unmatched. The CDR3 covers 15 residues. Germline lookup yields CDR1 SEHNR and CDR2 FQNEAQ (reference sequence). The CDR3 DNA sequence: TGTGCCAGCAGCTTAGAGACAGGGGGCGCGTCTGAAGCTTTCTTT. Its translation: CASSLETGGASEAFF.

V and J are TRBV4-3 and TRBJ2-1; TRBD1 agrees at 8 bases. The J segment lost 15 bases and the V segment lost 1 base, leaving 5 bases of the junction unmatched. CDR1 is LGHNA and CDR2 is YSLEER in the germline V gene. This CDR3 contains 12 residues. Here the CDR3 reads CASSQGWDRRFF. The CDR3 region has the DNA TGCGCCAGCAGCCAAGGGTGGGACAGGCGGTTCTTC.

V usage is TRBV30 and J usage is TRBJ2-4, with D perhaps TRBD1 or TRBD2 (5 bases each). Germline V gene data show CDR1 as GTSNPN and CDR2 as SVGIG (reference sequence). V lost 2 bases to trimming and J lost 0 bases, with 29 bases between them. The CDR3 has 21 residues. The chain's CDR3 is CAWSISHMRGPLSLAKNIQYF. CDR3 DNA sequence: TGTGCCTGGAGTATCTCCCATATGAGGGGACCCCTTTCCCTAGCCAAAAACATTCAGTACTTC.

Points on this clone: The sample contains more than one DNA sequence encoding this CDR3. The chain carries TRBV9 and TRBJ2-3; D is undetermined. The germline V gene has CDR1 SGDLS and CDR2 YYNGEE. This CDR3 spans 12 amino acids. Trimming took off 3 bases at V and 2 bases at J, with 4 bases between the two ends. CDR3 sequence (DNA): TGTGCCAGCAGCGCCCACACAGATACGCAGTATTTT. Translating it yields CASSAHTDTQYF.

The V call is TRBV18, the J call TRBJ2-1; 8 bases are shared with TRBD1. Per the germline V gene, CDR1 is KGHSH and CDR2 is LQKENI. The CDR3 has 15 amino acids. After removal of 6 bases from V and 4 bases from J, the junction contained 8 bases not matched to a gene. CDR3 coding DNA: TGTGCCAGCTCGATGCAGAGACAGGGGTACAATGAGCAGTTCTTC. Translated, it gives CASSMQRQGYNEQFF. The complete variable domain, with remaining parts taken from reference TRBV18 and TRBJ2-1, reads NAGVMQNPRHLVRRRGQEARLRCSPMKGHSHVYWYRQLPEEGLKFMVYLQKENIIDESGMPKERFSAEFPKEGPSILRIQQVVRGDSAAYFCASSMQRQGYNEQFFGPGTRLTVL.